These 5 T cell receptor beta chains were sequenced from one sample in a study of technical replicates of blood from a handful of donors. Sequencing was performed with immunoSEQ multiplex PCR; in TCRdb, only in-frame clones are kept and a portion is missing. Of some 80,000 clones listed, 96% are singletons. Sequenced material: T cells isolated from PBMCs. The receptors were sampled from a human donor in good health.

This rearrangement joins TRBV10-3 to TRBJ2-5; TRBD1 matches at 8 bases. The CDR3 covers 14 residues. J was trimmed by 5 bases and V by 2 bases; bases with no gene match: 4. Germline V gene data show CDR1 as ENHRY and CDR2 as SYGVKD. The CDR3 region has the DNA TGTGCCATCAGTGAGCCGAGACAGGGGGAGACCCAGTACTTC. Translation: CAISEPRQGETQYF.

V and J are TRBV6-6 and TRBJ1-1, with TRBD1 as a possible D gene (6 bases). CDR1 is MNHNY, CDR2 SVGAGI, per germline (reference sequence). Trimming removed 5 bases at V and 11 bases at J, with 12 bases between. This CDR3 is 11 amino acids long. The chain's CDR3 is CASSTQGAAFF. CDR3 bases: TGTGCCAGCAGTACACAGGGAGCCGCTTTCTTT.

This chain uses TRBV6-5 with TRBJ2-1; TRBD2 aligns across 8 bases. J was trimmed by 8 bases and V by 8 bases; bases with no gene match: 11. Germline CDR1 MNHEY, CDR2 SVGAGI. The CDR3 sequence is 14 residues long. This CDR3 reads CASRTGTRKYEQFF. CDR3 nucleotides: TGTGCCAGCCGAACCGGGACTAGAAAATATGAGCAGTTCTTC.

The V gene is TRBV7-9, the J gene TRBJ2-1, with 11 bases fitting TRBD2. Germline V gene lookup returns CDR1 SEHNR and CDR2 FQNEAQ (reference sequence). V lost 5 bases to trimming and J lost 4 bases; unmatched junction nucleotides: 7. The CDR3 has 16 amino acids. The CDR3 region is CASSPGSSGGYNEQFF. CDR3 DNA: TGTGCCAGCAGCCCGGGTTCTAGCGGGGGGTACAATGAGCAGTTCTTC.

The chain carries TRBV10-3 and TRBJ1-5; possibly TRBD1 for D (6 bases). V lost 0 bases, J lost 1 base, and 10 bases lay in between. CDR3 size: 16 residues. Germline V lookup: CDR1 ENHRY, CDR2 SYGVKD. CDR3 loop: CAISESSGQSNQPQHF. For the CDR3, the DNA is TGTGCCATCAGTGAGTCCAGTGGACAGAGCAATCAGCCCCAGCATTTT.